One and the same sample provided the 2 T cell receptor beta chains below, sequenced in a study of shared clonotypes between healthy human individuals. The assay was immunoSEQ multiplex PCR, and TCRdb's table has in-frame clones only and misses some. The sample records 450,000 to 500,000 clones, about three quarters being singletons. Specimen: PBMCs. Receptors were obtained from a woman between 40 and 50 years old in good health. Some clones in this sample may be carry-over from other donors' samples.

The rearrangement uses TRBV2 and TRBJ2-7; D is unresolved. The germline gives CDR1 SNHLY, CDR2 FYNNEI. V was pared by 9 bases and J by 4 bases, with 10 bases between. This CDR3 contains 11 residues. CDR3 protein: CASQTEYEQYF. CDR3 DNA: TGTGCCAGTCAAACTGAATACGAGCAGTACTTC.

This clone was observed at least ten times. This chain links TRBV19 with TRBJ1-1, with 10 positions matching TRBD1. The CDR3 runs to 13 residues. Trimming at V came to 6 bases and at J to 8 bases, leaving 6 bases not matched to a gene. Germline V gene lookup returns CDR1 LNHDA and CDR2 SQIVND (reference sequence). For the CDR3, the DNA is TGTGCCAGTAGAGGGACAGGGGCCCACGAAGCTTTCTTT. The encoded protein is CASRGTGAHEAFF.